Listed below are T cell receptor beta chains from one sample, sequenced in a study of cytomegalovirus exposure and HLA in healthy donors. The assay was immunoSEQ multiplex PCR, and TCRdb's table has in-frame clones only and misses some. The sample records 150,000 to 200,000 clones, 80% to 90% being singletons. Sequencing was done on a sample of PBMCs. Receptor source: a young man in good health and CMV-seropositive. CDR3s include the opening cysteine and the closing phenylalanine or tryptophan. The order of the fields is V gene, CDR3 length, clone size, J gene, D gene, CDR3 protein, CDR3 DNA. The D gene is left open where the match is weak. Clone sizes are given selectively: once, few, many, or a class where the clone is expanded.

TRBV29-1	13	NA	TRBJ1-1	TRBD1	CSAGQGGFTEAFF	TGCAGCGCGGGACAGGGGGGGTTCACTGAAGCTTTCTTT
TRBV18	14	NA	TRBJ1-6	TRBD1	CASSPDRGRSPLHF	TGTGCCAGCTCACCAGACAGGGGACGGTCACCCCTCCACTTT
TRBV5-4	14	NA	TRBJ2-5	NA	CASSLVGTTGTQYF	TGTGCCAGCAGCTTGGTAGGAACTACTGGGACCCAGTACTTC
TRBV7-6	18	NA	TRBJ2-6	NA	CASSLTYRGGAGANVLTF	TGTGCCAGCAGCTTAACATACAGGGGGGGAGCTGGGGCCAACGTCCTGACTTTC
TRBV4-1	17	NA	TRBJ2-4	NA	CASSQGGQVGAKNIQYF	TGCGCCAGCAGCCAAGGGGGGCAGGTCGGAGCCAAAAACATTCAGTACTTC
TRBV6-5	15	NA	TRBJ2-2	NA	CASTPEVRYTGELFF	TGTGCCAGCACCCCCGAGGTCAGATACACCGGGGAGCTGTTTTTT
TRBV6-5	15	NA	TRBJ1-6	NA	CASSYSNPGHRTLHF	TGTGCCAGCAGTTACTCGAATCCGGGACACCGGACCCTCCACTTT
TRBV5-8	16	NA	TRBJ2-1	TRBD2	CASSLGTSGGYNEQFF	TGTGCCAGCAGCTTGGGGACTAGCGGGGGTTACAATGAGCAGTTCTTC
TRBV7-9	13	few	TRBJ1-2	TRBD1	CASSASGGKGYTF	TGTGCCAGCAGCGCCTCAGGGGGCAAGGGCTACACCTTC
TRBV6-5	16	once	TRBJ2-5	TRBD1	CASSSSQGGRQETQYF	TGTGCCAGCAGTTCCTCACAGGGGGGTCGGCAAGAGACCCAGTACTTC
TRBV7-2	17	NA	TRBJ2-4	TRBD2	CASSWTSGGGAKNIQYF	TGTGCCAGCAGCTGGACTAGCGGGGGGGGAGCCAAAAACATTCAGTACTTC
TRBV6-5	15	NA	TRBJ1-3	NA	CASSPIMSSGNTIYF	TGTGCCAGCAGTCCCATCATGAGCTCTGGAAACACCATATATTTT
TRBV18	13	once	TRBJ1-2	NA	CASSQGQNYGYTF	TGTGCCAGCTCCCAGGGGCAGAACTATGGCTACACCTTC
TRBV2	12	NA	TRBJ2-3	TRBD1	CAPGQGAHTQYF	TGTGCCCCGGGACAGGGGGCACATACGCAGTATTTT
TRBV2	18	NA	TRBJ1-3	TRBD1	CASSEATLRDRVINTIYF	TGTGCCAGCAGTGAAGCTACCCTGCGGGACAGGGTAATTAACACCATATATTTT
TRBV21-1	16	NA	TRBJ1-2	NA	CASSTYVSTEKYGYTF	TGTGCCAGCAGCACCTACGTATCGACAGAGAAGTATGGCTACACCTTC
TRBV11-2	14	NA	TRBJ2-7	TRBD2	CASSLTSGAYEQYF	TGTGCCAGCAGCCTGACTAGCGGGGCCTACGAGCAGTACTTC
TRBV7-6	13	NA	TRBJ2-7	NA	CASSSTGPYEQYF	TGTGCCAGCAGCTCGACAGGTCCCTACGAGCAGTACTTC
TRBV15	16	once	TRBJ1-2	NA	CATSRPLLSGRDGYTF	TGTGCCACCAGCAGACCGCTTCTCTCGGGCAGGGATGGCTACACCTTC
TRBV10-1	13	NA	TRBJ2-1	NA	CASSEQGWNEQFF	TGCGCCAGCAGTGAACAGGGATGGAATGAGCAGTTCTTC
TRBV15	15	NA	TRBJ2-1	NA	CATSRVAGTYNEQFF	TGTGCCACCAGCAGGGTGGCAGGAACCTACAATGAGCAGTTCTTC
TRBV10-3	19	NA	TRBJ2-3	TRBD2	CAIKRGLGTSGGAGDTQYF	TGTGCCATCAAGAGGGGATTGGGGACTAGCGGGGGGGCGGGAGATACGCAGTATTTT
TRBV7-7	15	NA	TRBJ1-3	NA	CASSSDSSRGNTIYF	TGTGCCAGCAGCTCGGACAGTTCGAGGGGAAACACCATATATTTT
TRBV11-2	14	NA	TRBJ1-1	NA	CASSPSVGAGEAFF	TGTGCCAGCAGCCCTAGCGTCGGGGCCGGCGAAGCTTTCTTT
TRBV12-5	12	NA	TRBJ2-1	NA	CASGLRGDEQFF	TGTGCTAGTGGTTTGCGGGGAGATGAGCAGTTCTTC
TRBV5-4	13	NA	TRBJ2-2	NA	CASTNPNTGELFF	TGTGCCAGCACTAATCCGAACACCGGGGAGCTGTTTTTT
TRBV7-3	15	once	TRBJ2-3	NA	CASSADSSSTDTQYF	TGTGCCAGCAGCGCCGACAGCTCTAGCACAGATACGCAGTATTTT
TRBV19	13	NA	TRBJ1-5	NA	CASSIGPIQPQHF	TGTGCCAGTAGTATAGGTCCCATTCAGCCCCAGCATTTT
TRBV7-6	15	NA	TRBJ2-5	NA	CASSLGTGHQETQYF	TGTGCCAGCAGCTTGGGTACAGGTCACCAAGAGACCCAGTACTTC
TRBV9	11	NA	TRBJ1-2	NA	CASSDRNGYTF	TGTGCCAGCAGTGACAGGAATGGCTACACCTTC
TRBV25-1	13	NA	TRBJ2-7	NA	CASSHYPGQEQYF	TGTGCCAGCAGTCACTACCCTGGACAAGAGCAGTACTTC
TRBV7-2	14	few	TRBJ2-3	NA	CASSKQSGTDTQYF	TGTGCCAGCAGCAAACAGTCCGGCACAGATACGCAGTATTTT
TRBV10-3	15	NA	TRBJ2-7	TRBD1	CTISQRETGGYEQYF	TGTACCATCTCCCAGAGGGAGACAGGGGGCTACGAGCAGTACTTC
TRBV30	14	NA	TRBJ2-1	TRBD2	CAWRGLAAYNEQFF	TGTGCCTGGAGGGGACTAGCGGCCTACAATGAGCAGTTCTTC
TRBV5-1	12	NA	TRBJ2-5	NA	CASSRRGETQYF	TGCGCCAGCAGCAGGAGGGGAGAGACCCAGTACTTC
TRBV5-4	13	NA	TRBJ2-5	NA	CASSLPDQETQYF	TGTGCCAGCAGCTTGCCGGACCAAGAGACCCAGTACTTC
TRBV4-2	15	NA	TRBJ1-2	NA	CASSQDRAGNYGYTF	TGTGCCAGCAGCCAAGATAGGGCGGGGAACTATGGCTACACCTTC
TRBV23-1	16	NA	TRBJ2-5	NA	CASSQSWESVQETQYF	TGCGCCAGCAGTCAATCGTGGGAGTCGGTCCAAGAGACCCAGTACTTC